This T cell receptor beta chain was obtained from a study of CD8+CD57+ T cells in acquired aplastic anemia. Study context: Yields of DNA that came from sorted CD4+ and CD8+ cells averaged about 3.4 ug. The study, taken as a whole, reports: Common to patients and controls were 25 to 30 CD8+ CDR3 sequences. In CD8+ cells, Simpson's diversity showed no significant difference between patients and controls.

Genomic DNA served as template for TCR beta VDJ and CDR3 profiling. Each CDR3 protein gets one entry after TCRdb re-called the reads with MiXCR. This sample has some 240,000 distinct CDR3 sequences; approximately 35% occur once, and the top ten carry about 1.1%. This CDR3 is built from 14 residues. V gave up 3 bases and J gave up 3 bases, with 11 bases separating them. Germline V gives CDR1 SGHTA, CDR2 FQGTGA. This clonotype showed up just a few times. Its specificity is unknown. Source material: sorted CD4+, CD8+, or CD8+CD57+ T cells (not recorded which) from PBMCs. The chain links TRBV7-3 to TRBJ1-1, with D perhaps TRBD1 (5 bases). This clonotype originated in a human donor in good health, serving as a control. This CDR3 is CASSFGARDTEAFF. The CDR3 DNA reads TGTGCCAGCAGCTTTGGGGCTCGGGACACTGAAGCTTTCTTT.